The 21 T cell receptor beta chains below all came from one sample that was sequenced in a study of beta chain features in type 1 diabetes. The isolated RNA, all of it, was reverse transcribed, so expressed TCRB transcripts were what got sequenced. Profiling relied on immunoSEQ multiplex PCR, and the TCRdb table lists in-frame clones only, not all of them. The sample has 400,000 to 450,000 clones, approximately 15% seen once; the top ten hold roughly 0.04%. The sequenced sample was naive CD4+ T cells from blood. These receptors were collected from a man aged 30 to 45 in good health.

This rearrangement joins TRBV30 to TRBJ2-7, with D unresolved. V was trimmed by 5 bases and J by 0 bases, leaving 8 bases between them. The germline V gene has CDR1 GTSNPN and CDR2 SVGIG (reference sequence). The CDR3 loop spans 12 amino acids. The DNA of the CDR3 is TGTGCCTGGGGCCGAACCTCCTACGAGCAGTACGTC. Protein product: CAWGRTSYEQYV.

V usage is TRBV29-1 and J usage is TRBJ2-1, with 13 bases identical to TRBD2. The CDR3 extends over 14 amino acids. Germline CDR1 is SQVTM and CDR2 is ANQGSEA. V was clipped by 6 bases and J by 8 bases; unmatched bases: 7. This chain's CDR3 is CSVALAGGLDEQFF. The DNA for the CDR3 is TGCAGCGTCGCACTAGCGGGGGGGCTCGATGAGCAGTTCTTC.

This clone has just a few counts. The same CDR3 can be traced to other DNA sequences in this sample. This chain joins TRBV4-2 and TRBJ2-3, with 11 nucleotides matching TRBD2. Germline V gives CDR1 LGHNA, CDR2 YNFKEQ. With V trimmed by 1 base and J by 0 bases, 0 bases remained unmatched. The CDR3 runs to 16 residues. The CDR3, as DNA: TGTGCCAGCAGCCAAGGGACTAGCGGGAGCACAGATACGCAGTATTTT. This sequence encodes CASSQGTSGSTDTQYF.

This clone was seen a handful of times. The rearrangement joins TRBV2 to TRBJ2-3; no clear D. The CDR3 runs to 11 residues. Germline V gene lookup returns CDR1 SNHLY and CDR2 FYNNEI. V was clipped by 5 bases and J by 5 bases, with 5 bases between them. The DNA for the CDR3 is TGTGCCAGCAGTCTAATAGATACGCAGTATTTT. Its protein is CASSLIDTQYF.

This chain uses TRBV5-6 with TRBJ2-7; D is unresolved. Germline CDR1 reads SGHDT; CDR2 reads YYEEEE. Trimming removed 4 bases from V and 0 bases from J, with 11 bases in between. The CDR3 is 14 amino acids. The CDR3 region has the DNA TGTGCCAGCAGCGTGTACGGTCCCTCCTACGAGCAGTACGTC. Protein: CASSVYGPSYEQYV.

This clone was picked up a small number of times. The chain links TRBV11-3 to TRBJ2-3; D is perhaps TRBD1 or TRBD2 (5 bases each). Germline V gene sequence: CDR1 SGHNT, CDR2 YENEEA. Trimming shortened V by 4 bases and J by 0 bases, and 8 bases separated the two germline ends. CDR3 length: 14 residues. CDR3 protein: CASSSGRSTDTQYF. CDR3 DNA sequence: TGTGCCAGCAGCTCGGGACGGAGCACAGATACGCAGTATTTT. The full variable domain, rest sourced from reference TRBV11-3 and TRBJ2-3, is EAGVVQSPRYKIIEKKQPVAFWCNPISGHNTLYWYLQNLGQGPELLIRYENEEAVDDSQLPKDRFSAERLKGVDSTLKIQPAELGDSAVYLCASSSGRSTDTQYFGPGTRLTVL.

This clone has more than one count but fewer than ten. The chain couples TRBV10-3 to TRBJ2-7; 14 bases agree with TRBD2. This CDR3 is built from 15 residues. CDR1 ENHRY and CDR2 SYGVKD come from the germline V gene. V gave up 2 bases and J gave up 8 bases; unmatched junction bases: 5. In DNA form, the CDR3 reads TGTGCCATCAGTGAGGGGCGGACTAGCGGGAGGAAGCAGTACGTC. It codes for CAISEGRTSGRKQYV.

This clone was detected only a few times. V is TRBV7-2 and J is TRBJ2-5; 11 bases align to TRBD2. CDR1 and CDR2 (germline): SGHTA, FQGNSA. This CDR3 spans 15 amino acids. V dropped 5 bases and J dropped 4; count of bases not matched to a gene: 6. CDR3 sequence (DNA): TGTGCCAGCAGCCGACTAGCGGGGTTCGGAGAGACCCAGTACTTC. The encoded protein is CASSRLAGFGETQYF.

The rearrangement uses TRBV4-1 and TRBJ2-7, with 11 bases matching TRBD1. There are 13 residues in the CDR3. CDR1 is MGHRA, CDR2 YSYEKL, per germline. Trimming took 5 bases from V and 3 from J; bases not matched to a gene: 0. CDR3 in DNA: TGCGCCAGCAGCGGGACAGGGGGCTACGAGCAGTACTTC. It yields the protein CASSGTGGYEQYF.

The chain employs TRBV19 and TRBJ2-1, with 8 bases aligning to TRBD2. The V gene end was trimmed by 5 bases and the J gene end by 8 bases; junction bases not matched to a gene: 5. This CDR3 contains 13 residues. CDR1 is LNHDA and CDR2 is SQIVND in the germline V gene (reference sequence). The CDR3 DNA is TGTGCCAGTAGTGCGGGGACTAGGGATGAGCAGTTCTTC. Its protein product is CASSAGTRDEQFF.

The CDR3 loop is CASSQVVAGGTEQFF. In DNA, the CDR3 is TGCGCCAGCAGCCAAGTGGTTGCGGGAGGAACTGAGCAGTTCTTC. The chain uses TRBV4-1 and TRBJ2-1; 8 nucleotides align to TRBD2. CDR1 is MGHRA and CDR2 is YSYEKL in the germline V gene. Losses at the gene ends were 1 base for V and 9 bases for J; bases not matched to a gene: 8. This CDR3 is built from 15 residues.

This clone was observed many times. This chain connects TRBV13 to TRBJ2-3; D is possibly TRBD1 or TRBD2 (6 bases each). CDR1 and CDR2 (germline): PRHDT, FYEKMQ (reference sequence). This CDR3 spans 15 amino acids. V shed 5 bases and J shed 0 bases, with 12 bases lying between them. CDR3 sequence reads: CASSPQGTSTDTQYF. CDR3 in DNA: TGTGCCAGCAGCCCTCAGGGGACTAGCACAGATACGCAGTATTTT.

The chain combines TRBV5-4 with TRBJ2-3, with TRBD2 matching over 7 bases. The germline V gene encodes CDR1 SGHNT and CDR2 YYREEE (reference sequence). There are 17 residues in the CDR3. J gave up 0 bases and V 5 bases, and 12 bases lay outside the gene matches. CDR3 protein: CASREELAAKSTDTQYF. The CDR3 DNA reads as TGTGCCAGCAGGGAGGAGCTAGCGGCCAAGAGCACAGATACGCAGTATTTT.

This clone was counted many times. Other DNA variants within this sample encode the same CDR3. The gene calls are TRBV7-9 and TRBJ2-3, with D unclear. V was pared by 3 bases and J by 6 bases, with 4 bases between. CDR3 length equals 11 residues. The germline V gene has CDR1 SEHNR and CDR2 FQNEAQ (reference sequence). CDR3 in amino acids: CASSFSDTQYF. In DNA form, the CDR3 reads TGTGCCAGCAGCTTCTCCGATACGCAGTATTTT.

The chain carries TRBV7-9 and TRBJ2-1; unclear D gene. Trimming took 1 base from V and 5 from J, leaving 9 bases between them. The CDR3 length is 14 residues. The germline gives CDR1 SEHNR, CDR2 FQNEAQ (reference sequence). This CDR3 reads CASSLGQYDNEQFF. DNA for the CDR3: TGTGCCAGCAGCTTAGGGCAGTACGACAATGAGCAGTTCTTC.

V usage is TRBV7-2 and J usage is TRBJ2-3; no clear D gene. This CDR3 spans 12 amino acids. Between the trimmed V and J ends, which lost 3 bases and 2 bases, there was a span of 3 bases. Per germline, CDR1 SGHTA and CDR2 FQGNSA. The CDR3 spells CASSFATDTQYF. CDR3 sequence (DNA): TGTGCCAGCAGCTTCGCCACAGATACGCAGTATTTT.

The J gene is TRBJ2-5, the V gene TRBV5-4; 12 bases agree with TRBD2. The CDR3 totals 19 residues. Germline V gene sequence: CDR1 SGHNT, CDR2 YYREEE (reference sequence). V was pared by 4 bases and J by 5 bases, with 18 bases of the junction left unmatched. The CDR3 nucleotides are TGTGCCAGCAGCCCGGGGGTCCTAGCGGGAGGGCCAATTCGGGAGACCCAGTACTTC. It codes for CASSPGVLAGGPIRETQYF.

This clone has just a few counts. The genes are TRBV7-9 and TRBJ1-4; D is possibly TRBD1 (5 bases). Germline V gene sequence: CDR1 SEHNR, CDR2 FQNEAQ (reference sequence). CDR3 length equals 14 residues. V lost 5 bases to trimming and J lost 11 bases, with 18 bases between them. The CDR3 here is CASSPSATGGKLFF. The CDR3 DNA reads TGTGCCAGCAGCCCCTCCGCCACAGGCGGGAAACTGTTTTTT.

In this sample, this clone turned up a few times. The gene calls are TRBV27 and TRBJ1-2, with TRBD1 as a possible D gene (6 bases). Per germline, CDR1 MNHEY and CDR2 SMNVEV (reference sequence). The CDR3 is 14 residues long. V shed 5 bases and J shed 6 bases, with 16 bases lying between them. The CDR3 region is CASSQWEGDNGYTF. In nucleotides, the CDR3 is TGTGCCAGCAGTCAATGGGAGGGGGACAATGGCTACACCTTC.

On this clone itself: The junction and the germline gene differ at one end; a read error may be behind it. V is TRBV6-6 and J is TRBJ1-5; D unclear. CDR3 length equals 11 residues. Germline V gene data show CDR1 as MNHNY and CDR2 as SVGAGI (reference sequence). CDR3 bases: TGTGCCAGCAGTTCCAATCAGGCCCAGCATTTT. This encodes CASSSNQAQHF.

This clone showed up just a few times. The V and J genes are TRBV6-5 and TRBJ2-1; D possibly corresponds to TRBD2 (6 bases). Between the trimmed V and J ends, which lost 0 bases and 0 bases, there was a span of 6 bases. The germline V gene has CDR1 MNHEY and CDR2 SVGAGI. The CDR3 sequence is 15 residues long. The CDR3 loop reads CASSYSTSSYNEQFF. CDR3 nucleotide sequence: TGTGCCAGCAGTTACTCGACTAGCTCCTACAATGAGCAGTTCTTC.